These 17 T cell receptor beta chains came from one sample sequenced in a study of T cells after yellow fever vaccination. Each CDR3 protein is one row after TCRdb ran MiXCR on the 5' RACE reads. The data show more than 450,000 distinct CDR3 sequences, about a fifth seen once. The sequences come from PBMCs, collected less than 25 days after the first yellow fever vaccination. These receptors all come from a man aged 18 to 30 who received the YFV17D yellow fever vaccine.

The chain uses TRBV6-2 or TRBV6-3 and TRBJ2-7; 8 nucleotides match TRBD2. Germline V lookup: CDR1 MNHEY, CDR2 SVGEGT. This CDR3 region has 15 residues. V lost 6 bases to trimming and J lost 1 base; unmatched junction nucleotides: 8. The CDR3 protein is CASRTGGHSSYEQYV. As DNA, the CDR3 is TGTGCCAGCAGAACGGGGGGGCACTCTTCCTACGAGCAGTACGTC.

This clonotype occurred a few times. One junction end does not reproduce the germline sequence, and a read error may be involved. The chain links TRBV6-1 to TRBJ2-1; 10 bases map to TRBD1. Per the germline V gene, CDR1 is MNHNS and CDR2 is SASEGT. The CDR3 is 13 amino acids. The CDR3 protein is CATRDRGWNEQFF. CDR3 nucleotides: TGCGCGACCAGGGACAGGGGATGGAATGAGCAGTTCTTC.

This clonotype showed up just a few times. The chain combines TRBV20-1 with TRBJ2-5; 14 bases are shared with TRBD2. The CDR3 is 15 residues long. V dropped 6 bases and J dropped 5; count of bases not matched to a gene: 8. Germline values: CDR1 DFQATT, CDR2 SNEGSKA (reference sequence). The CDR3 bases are TGCAGTGCCTCCCGACTAGCGGGGGGGCGTGAGACCCAGTACTTC. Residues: CSASRLAGGRETQYF.

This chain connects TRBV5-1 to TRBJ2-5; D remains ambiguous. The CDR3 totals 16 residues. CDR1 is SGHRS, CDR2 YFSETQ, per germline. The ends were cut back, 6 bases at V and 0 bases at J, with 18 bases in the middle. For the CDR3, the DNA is TGCGCCAGCACTTCAGGAGCTCAAACCTACCAAGAGACCCAGTACTTC. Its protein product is CASTSGAQTYQETQYF. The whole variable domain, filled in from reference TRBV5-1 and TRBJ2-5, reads KAGVTQTPRYLIKTRGQQVTLSCSPISGHRSVSWYQQTPGQGLQFLFEYFSETQRNKGNFPGRFSGRQFSNSRSEMNVSTLELGDSALYLCASTSGAQTYQETQYFGPGTRLLVL.

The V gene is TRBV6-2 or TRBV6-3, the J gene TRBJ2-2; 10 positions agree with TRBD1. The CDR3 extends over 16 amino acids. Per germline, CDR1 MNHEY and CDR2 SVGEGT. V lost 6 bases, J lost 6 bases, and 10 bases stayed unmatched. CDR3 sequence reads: CASSRFPGQGSGELFF. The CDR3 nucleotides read TGTGCCAGCAGCCGTTTCCCGGGACAGGGGTCCGGGGAGCTGTTTTTT.

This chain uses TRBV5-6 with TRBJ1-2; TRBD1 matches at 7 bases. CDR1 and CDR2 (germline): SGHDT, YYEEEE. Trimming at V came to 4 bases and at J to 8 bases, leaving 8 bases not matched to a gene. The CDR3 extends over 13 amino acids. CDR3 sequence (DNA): TGTGCCAGCAGCCTGACAGGGTGGGGAGGCTACACCTTC. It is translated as CASSLTGWGGYTF.

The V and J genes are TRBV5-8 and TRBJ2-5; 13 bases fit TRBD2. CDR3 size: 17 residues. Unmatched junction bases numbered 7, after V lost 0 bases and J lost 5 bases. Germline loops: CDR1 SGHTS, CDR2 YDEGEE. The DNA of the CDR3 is TGTGCCAGCAGCTTGGGGACTAGCGGGGGAAGTTTGGAGACCCAGTACTTC. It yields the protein CASSLGTSGGSLETQYF.

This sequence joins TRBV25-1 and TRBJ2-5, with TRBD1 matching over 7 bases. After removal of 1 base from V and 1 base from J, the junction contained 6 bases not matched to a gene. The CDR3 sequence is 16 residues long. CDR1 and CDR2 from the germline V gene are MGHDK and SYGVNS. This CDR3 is CASSEFRAGGQETQYF. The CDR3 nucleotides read TGTGCCAGCAGTGAATTCCGGGCAGGGGGCCAAGAGACCCAGTACTTC.

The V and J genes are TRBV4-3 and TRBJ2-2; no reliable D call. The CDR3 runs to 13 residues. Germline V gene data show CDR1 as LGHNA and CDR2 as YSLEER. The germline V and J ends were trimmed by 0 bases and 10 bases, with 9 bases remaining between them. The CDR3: CASSQEWQEELFF. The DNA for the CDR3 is TGCGCCAGCAGCCAAGAGTGGCAGGAGGAGCTGTTTTTT.

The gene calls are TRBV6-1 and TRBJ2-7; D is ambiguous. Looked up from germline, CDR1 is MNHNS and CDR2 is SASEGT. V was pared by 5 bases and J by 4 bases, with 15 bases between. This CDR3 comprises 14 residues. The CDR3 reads CASSRSLVTYEQYF. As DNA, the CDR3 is TGTGCCAGCAGTAGATCCCTCGTCACATACGAGCAGTACTTC.

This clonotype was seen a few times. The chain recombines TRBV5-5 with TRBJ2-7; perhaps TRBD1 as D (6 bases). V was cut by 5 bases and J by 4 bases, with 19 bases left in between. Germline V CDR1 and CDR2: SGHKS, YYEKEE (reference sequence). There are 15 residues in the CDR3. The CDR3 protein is CASRLWTAGGYEQYF. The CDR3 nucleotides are TGTGCCAGCAGACTATGGACAGCTGGTGGTTACGAGCAGTACTTC.

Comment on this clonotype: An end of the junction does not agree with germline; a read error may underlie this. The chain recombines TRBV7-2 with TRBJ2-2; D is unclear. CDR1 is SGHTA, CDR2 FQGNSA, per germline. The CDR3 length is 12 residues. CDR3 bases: TGTGCCAGCAGCCCCCAAGAGGTGGTCGGATCTTTT. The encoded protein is CASSPQEVVGSF.

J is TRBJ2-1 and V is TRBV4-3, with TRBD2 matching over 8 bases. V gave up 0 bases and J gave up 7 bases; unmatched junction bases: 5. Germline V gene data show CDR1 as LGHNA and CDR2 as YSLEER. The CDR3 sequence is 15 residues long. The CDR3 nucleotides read TGCGCCAGCAGCCAAGACCGGGGGGGCGGGAATGAGCAGTTCTTC. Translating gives CASSQDRGGGNEQFF.

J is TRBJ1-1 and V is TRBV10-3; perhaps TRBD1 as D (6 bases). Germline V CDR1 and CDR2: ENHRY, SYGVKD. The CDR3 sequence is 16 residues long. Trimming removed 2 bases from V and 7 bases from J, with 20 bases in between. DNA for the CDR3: TGTGCCATCAGTGAGCAGGAGGGGGGGGCCCCGTATGAAGCTTTCTTT. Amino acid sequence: CAISEQEGGAPYEAFF.

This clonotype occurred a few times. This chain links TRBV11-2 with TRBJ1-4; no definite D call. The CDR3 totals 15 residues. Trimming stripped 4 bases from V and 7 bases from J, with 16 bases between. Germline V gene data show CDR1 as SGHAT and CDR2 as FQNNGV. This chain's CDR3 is CASSSPNLWSEKLFF. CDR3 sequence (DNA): TGTGCCAGCAGCTCGCCTAACTTATGGAGTGAAAAACTGTTTTTT.

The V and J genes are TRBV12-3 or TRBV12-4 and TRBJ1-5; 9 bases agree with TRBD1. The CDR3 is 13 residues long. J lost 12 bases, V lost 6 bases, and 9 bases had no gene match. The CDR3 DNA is TGTGCCAGCAGCCCTGGGACAGGGACCGACCAGCATTTT. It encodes CASSPGTGTDQHF.

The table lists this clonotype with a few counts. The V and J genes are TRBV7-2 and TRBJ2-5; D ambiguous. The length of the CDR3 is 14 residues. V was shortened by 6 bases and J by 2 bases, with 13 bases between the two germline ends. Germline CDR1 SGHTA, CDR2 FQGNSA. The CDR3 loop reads CASRPTAVQETQYF. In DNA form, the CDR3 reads TGTGCCAGCAGGCCAACTGCTGTGCAAGAGACCCAGTACTTC.